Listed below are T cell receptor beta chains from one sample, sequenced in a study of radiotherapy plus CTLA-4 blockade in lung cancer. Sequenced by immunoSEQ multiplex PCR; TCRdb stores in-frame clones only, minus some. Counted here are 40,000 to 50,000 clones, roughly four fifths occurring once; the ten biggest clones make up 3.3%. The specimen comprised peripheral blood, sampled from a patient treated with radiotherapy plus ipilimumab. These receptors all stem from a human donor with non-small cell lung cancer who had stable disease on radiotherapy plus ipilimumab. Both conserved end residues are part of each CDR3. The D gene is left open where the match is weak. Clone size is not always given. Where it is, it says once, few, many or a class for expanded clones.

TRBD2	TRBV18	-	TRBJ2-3	TGTGCCAGCTCACCACAAAGCGGGAGGTCAGATACGCAGTATTTT	CASSPQSGRSDTQYF
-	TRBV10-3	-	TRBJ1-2	TGTGCCATCAGTGAGTCTGACAGCTATGGCTACACCTTC	CAISESDSYGYTF
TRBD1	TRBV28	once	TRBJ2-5	TGTGCCAGCAGTTGGACAGGGAATGGAGAGACCCAGTACTTC	CASSWTGNGETQYF
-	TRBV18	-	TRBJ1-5	TGTGCCAGCTCACCAATTGAAGGACATAGCAATCAGCCCCAGCATTTT	CASSPIEGHSNQPQHF
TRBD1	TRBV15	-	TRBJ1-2	TGTGCCACCAGCAGAGAGGGGACAGTGGAATTCTATGGCTACACCTTC	CATSREGTVEFYGYTF
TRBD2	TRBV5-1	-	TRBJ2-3	TGCGCCAGCAGCCCCCTAGCGGGAGTCTCAGATACGCAGTATTTT	CASSPLAGVSDTQYF
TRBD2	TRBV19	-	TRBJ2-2	TGTGCCAGTAGTATTGGGGGACTAGCGGGAGTAGCCGGGGAGCTGTTTTTT	CASSIGGLAGVAGELFF
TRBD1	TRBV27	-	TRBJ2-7	TGTGCCAGCAAGAGGACAGGGAAATTTTACGAGCAGTACTTC	CASKRTGKFYEQYF
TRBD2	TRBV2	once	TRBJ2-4	TGTGCCGCCAAGCACGGCGGGGGGCCAAACATTCAGTACTTC	CAAKHGGGPNIQYF
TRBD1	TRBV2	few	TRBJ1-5	TGTGCCAGCAGTGAAGACAGGGGGCCAAATAGCAATCAGCCCCAGCATTTT	CASSEDRGPNSNQPQHF
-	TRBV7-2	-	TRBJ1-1	TGTGCCAGCAGAACAGGGAAGGATTGGACTGAAGCTTTCTTT	CASRTGKDWTEAFF
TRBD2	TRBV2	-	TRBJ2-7	TGTGCCAGCAGTGGCCAGCGGGAGGTTAACGAGCAGTACTTC	CASSGQREVNEQYF
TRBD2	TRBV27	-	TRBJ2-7	TGTGCCAGCAGTTTACACCGGGGACTAGCGGGAGCCTACGAGCAGTACTTC	CASSLHRGLAGAYEQYF
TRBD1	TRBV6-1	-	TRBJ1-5	TGTGCCAGCAGTGAAGTACAGGGGGCGCGTCAGCCCCAGCATTTT	CASSEVQGARQPQHF
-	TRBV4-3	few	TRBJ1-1	TGCGCCAGCACCCTTGGAGGTAACACTGAAGCTTTCTTT	CASTLGGNTEAFF
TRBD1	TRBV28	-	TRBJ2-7	TGTGCCAGCAGTTTAACAGGGGTCCACGAGCAGTACTTC	CASSLTGVHEQYF
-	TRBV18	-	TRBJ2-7	TGTGCCAGCTCACCACGGCAGGGTCGCAACGAGCAGTACTTC	CASSPRQGRNEQYF
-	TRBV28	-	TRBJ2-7	TGTGCCAGCAGGGCAGACTACGAGCAGTACTTC	CASRADYEQYF
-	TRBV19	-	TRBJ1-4	TGTGCCAGTAGTACCCCAAGGGAGGGAACAGTGAGCAAGGAGGTATTTTTT	CASSTPREGTVSKEVFF
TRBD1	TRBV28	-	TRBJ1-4	TGTGCCAGCCGACGGGGGACAGGACCTGCAACTAATGAAAAACTGTTTTTT	CASRRGTGPATNEKLFF
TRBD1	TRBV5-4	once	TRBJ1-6	TGTGCCAGCAGCTCGGACAGGGGGGACGTCTCGGCCCTCCACTTT	CASSSDRGDVSALHF
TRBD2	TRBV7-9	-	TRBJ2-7	TGTGCCAGCAGTTTAAGCGGGAGTGGGGACGAGCAGTACTTC	CASSLSGSGDEQYF
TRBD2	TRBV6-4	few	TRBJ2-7	TGTGCCAGCCATATGATTAGCGGGAGGGCCGGTCAGTACTTC	CASHMISGRAGQYF
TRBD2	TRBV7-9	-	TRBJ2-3	TGTGCCAGCAGCTTTGGACTAGCGGGAGAAGGTTCCACAGATACGCAGTATTTT	CASSFGLAGEGSTDTQYF
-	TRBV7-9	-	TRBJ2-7	TGTGCCAGCAGCTTCAGGGAAGGCGAGCAGTACTTC	CASSFREGEQYF